This entry lists 15 T cell receptor beta chains sequenced from one sample in a study of CD8+ T cells in alopecia areata. Following RNA extraction, reverse transcription yielded cDNA that acted as the sequencing template. Data came from immunoSEQ multiplex PCR; TCRdb stores just in-frame clones and leaves some out. The sample contains about 180,000 clones, approximately 50% of which appear only once. Treatment indicated: oral pan-JAK inhibitor, 5-10 mg twice daily. Specimen: CD8+ T cells sorted from blood, collected around week 54, from a patient treated with tofacitinib. Receptor source: a human donor with alopecia areata.

The rearrangement uses TRBV2 and TRBJ2-1; perhaps D is TRBD1 or TRBD2 (5 bases each). The CDR3 extends over 13 amino acids. Germline CDR1 SNHLY, CDR2 FYNNEI. The CDR3 nucleotides are TGTGTCACGAGTGGGGGATCGTACAATGAGCAGTTCTTC. As protein: CVTSGGSYNEQFF.

V is TRBV5-1 and J is TRBJ1-5, with 9 positions matching TRBD1. Germline loops: CDR1 SGHRS, CDR2 YFSETQ. V was pared by 4 bases and J by 7 bases, with 3 bases of the junction left unmatched. This CDR3 has 13 amino acids. The CDR3 sequence: CASSRTGAQPQHF. The CDR3 region has the DNA TGCGCCAGCAGCCGGACAGGGGCACAGCCCCAGCATTTT.

The gene calls are TRBV18 and TRBJ2-2, with no clear D. Germline V gene data show CDR1 as KGHSH and CDR2 as LQKENI. CDR3 size: 11 residues. V lost 4 bases and J lost 7, with 4 bases in between. DNA of the CDR3: TGTGCCAGCTCACTCGTCGGGGAGCTGTTTTTT. This sequence encodes CASSLVGELFF.

This chain joins TRBV4-1 and TRBJ1-1; D is possibly TRBD1 (6 bases). The CDR3 runs to 15 residues. V was pared by 2 bases and J by 1 base, with 11 bases between. Per germline, CDR1 MGHRA and CDR2 YSYEKL. The CDR3 DNA sequence: TGCGCCAGCAGCCAAATCGGGGGGGCGAACACTGAAGCTTTCTTT. Its protein product is CASSQIGGANTEAFF.

V and J are TRBV19 and TRBJ2-2; no reliable D call. The CDR3 sequence is 13 residues long. CDR1 is LNHDA and CDR2 is SQIVND in the germline V gene (reference sequence). The V end was cut by 4 bases, the J end by 6 bases, with 9 bases between. The CDR3 region is CASSTIGAGELFF. DNA for the CDR3: TGTGCCAGTAGTACCATAGGCGCCGGGGAGCTGTTTTTT.

This clone was detected a few times. CDR3 DNA sequence: TGTGCCAGCAGACGAAGACAGGAGGGCTATACGAACACTGAAGCTTTCTTT. It codes for CASRRRQEGYTNTEAFF. V is TRBV5-6 and J is TRBJ1-1; a weak D match, TRBD1 (6 bases). Germline loops: CDR1 SGHDT, CDR2 YYEEEE. Trimming cost V 5 bases and J 1 base, with 21 bases left between them. The CDR3 runs 17 residues.

This clone was seen only a few times. The CDR3 is CASSPGEDRGHGYTF. CDR3 DNA sequence: TGTGCCAGCAGCCCCGGCGAGGACAGGGGCCATGGCTACACCTTC. V gene TRBV4-2 combines with J gene TRBJ1-2; 9 bases match TRBD1. With V trimmed by 4 bases and J by 6 bases, 9 bases remained unmatched. The CDR3 has 15 residues. Germline CDR1 reads LGHNA; CDR2 reads YNFKEQ.

As regards this clone: The sample holds other DNA sequences that translate to the same CDR3. The chain has TRBV4-2 and TRBJ2-3; the match to TRBD2 covers 7 bases. The CDR3 length is 15 residues. The germline V gene has CDR1 LGHNA and CDR2 YNFKEQ. The V segment lost 1 base and the J segment 2 bases; nucleotides outside the gene matches: 3. CDR3 residues: CASSQAGGPTDTQYF. CDR3 sequence (DNA): TGTGCCAGCAGCCAAGCGGGGGGTCCCACAGATACGCAGTATTTT.

The chain carries TRBV30 and TRBJ1-1; D not certain. Germline assignment: CDR1 GTSNPN and CDR2 SVGIG (reference sequence). Trimming cost V 2 bases and J 10 bases, with 14 bases left between them. This CDR3 comprises 12 residues. The CDR3 loop is CAWSSLAARAFF. The CDR3 bases are TGTGCCTGGAGTTCCCTTGCCGCTCGAGCTTTCTTT. Together with reference TRBV30 and TRBJ1-1, the CDR3 gives the full variable domain: SQTIHQWPATLVQPVGSPLSLECTVEGTSNPNLYWYRQAAGRGLQLLFYSVGIGQISSEVPQNLSASRPQDRQFILSSKKLLLSDSGFYLCAWSSLAARAFFGQGTRLTVV.

V gene TRBV5-1 combines with J gene TRBJ1-4; the match to TRBD1 covers 7 bases. Trimming removed 4 bases from V and 4 bases from J; junction bases left unmatched: 7. Germline CDR1 reads SGHRS; CDR2 reads YFSETQ. CDR3 length equals 15 residues. The CDR3 DNA sequence: TGCGCCAGCAGCCCTACAGGGGACCATAATGAAAAACTGTTTTTT. Amino acid sequence: CASSPTGDHNEKLFF.

This clone was counted between two and nine times. The chain employs TRBV5-1 and TRBJ2-5; 7 bases are a match to TRBD2. The CDR3 extends over 13 amino acids. Germline CDR1 is SGHRS and CDR2 is YFSETQ. J gave up 2 bases and V 5 bases, and 3 bases lay outside the gene matches. CDR3 in DNA: TGCGCCAGCAGACGGGACTATCAAGAGACCCAGTACTTC. Translated, it gives CASRRDYQETQYF.

This rearrangement joins TRBV27 to TRBJ2-1; TRBD1 matches at 11 bases. The CDR3 runs 16 residues. Losses at the gene ends were 0 bases for V and 6 bases for J; bases not matched to a gene: 4. Germline loops: CDR1 MNHEY, CDR2 SMNVEV (reference sequence). CDR3 sequence (DNA): TGTGCCAGCAGTTTATCCCCCGGGACAGGGGGCAATGAGCAGTTCTTC. It codes for CASSLSPGTGGNEQFF.

The chain links TRBV9 to TRBJ1-2; D not certain. In germline, CDR1 is SGDLS, CDR2 YYNGEE. V lost 0 bases and J 2 bases, leaving 11 bases between the germline ends. The CDR3 sequence is 15 residues long. This CDR3 reads CASSVAVSPNYGYTF. CDR3 nucleotides: TGTGCCAGCAGCGTAGCGGTCTCCCCGAACTATGGCTACACCTTC.

This clone was seen a handful of times. The chain employs TRBV27 and TRBJ1-6; D is undetermined. Trimming left V 1 base short and J 7 bases short, with 8 bases between. CDR1 MNHEY and CDR2 SMNVEV come from the germline V gene (reference sequence). This CDR3 has 14 residues. For the CDR3, the DNA is TGTGCCAGCAGTTTATTAGTGCAGAATTCACCCCTCCACTTT. Amino acids: CASSLLVQNSPLHF.

There are a few counts of this clone. The rearrangement links TRBV15 to TRBJ1-1; D call uncertain. CDR3 length: 17 amino acids. The germline gives CDR1 LNHNV, CDR2 YYDKDF (reference sequence). Trimming removed 0 bases from V and 1 base from J, with 15 bases in between. CDR3 loop: CATSRDPVRIGNTEAFF. The CDR3 nucleotides read TGTGCCACCAGCAGAGATCCGGTTCGAATTGGGAACACTGAAGCTTTCTTT.